This TCR beta chain was identified during a study of spatial heterogeneity in lung cancer. Germline V gene data show CDR1 as LNHDA and CDR2 as SQIVND (reference sequence). This CDR3 is built from 14 residues. V lost 11 bases and J lost 3, with 17 bases in between. Every cDNA TCR molecule received its own unique molecular identifier. TCRdb used MiXCR to reprocess the 5' RACE reads, holding one entry per CDR3 protein. The sample includes about 120,000 distinct CDR3 sequences, 12% of them seen just once. This clonotype was counted at least ten times. The time point: blood at routine non-recurrence follow-up after resection. Tumor, nontumor lung or frozen PBMC supplied whole RNA, sequenced without sorting.

The rearrangement uses TRBV19 and TRBJ2-1; D is possibly TRBD2 (6 bases). The sequences come from PBMCs, collected at follow-up. This receptor was taken from a male donor with early-stage non-small cell lung cancer. Here the CDR3 reads CACGTSGVYNEQFF. For the CDR3, the DNA is TGTGCCTGCGGTACCTCGGGGGTCTACAATGAGCAGTTCTTC.